These 27 T cell receptor beta chains were sequenced from one sample in a study of blood T cells in healthy people across ages (dated by TCRdb to 2015 to 2017). Receptor amplification or capture employed 5' RACE. This sample was sequenced with an Illumina HiSeq 2500. A second about 7 to 12 cycle PCR used a sample-barcoded 5' primer and a J-beta primer mix. TCRdb reprocessing: public reads trimmed at Q25 with fastp, clones called with MiXCR, in-frame beta chains kept. All rows with the same CDR3 protein become a single entry with the most common DNA and genes. The sample table holds almost 550,000 distinct CDR3 sequences, of which nearly 25% were seen once. Just over 8.5% of the sample rests with the top ten. These data also featured in a second study, about T cells of mothers and their children.

The specimen sequenced was blood. The source of these receptors is a boy aged 10-17 years in good health.

Here the CDR3 reads CASSYSSGLAGEVGELFF. Here the CDR3 DNA reads TGTGCCAGCAGTTACTCGAGTGGGCTAGCGGGAGAGGTCGGGGAGCTGTTTTTT. The rearrangement joins TRBV6-2 or TRBV6-3 to TRBJ2-2; 10 bases align to TRBD2. Germline trimming cut 0 bases from V and 7 bases from J; bases unmatched to any gene: 11. CDR3 length equals 18 residues. Germline V gives CDR1 MNHEY, CDR2 SVGEGT.

This clonotype appeared a few times. This sequence joins TRBV6-5 and TRBJ2-4; TRBD2 is a possible D gene (6 bases). Trimming took 2 bases from V and 3 from J, leaving 14 bases between them. This CDR3 has 16 residues. Germline assignment: CDR1 MNHEY and CDR2 SVGAGI. The chain's CDR3 is CASSYGRGSGKNIQYF. The CDR3 region has the DNA TGTGCCAGCAGTTACGGGCGGGGTTCTGGCAAAAACATTCAGTACTTC.

The chain recombines TRBV5-1 with TRBJ1-6; possible D gene TRBD1, 6 bases. The CDR3 runs to 13 residues. V lost 4 bases to trimming and J lost 8 bases, with 10 bases between them. Germline lookup yields CDR1 SGHRS and CDR2 YFSETQ. CDR3 DNA: TGCGCCAGCAGCCCCGCAGGGGATTCACCCCTCCACTTT. Protein sequence: CASSPAGDSPLHF. Full variable domain (rest looked up from reference TRBV5-1 and TRBJ1-6): KAGVTQTPRYLIKTRGQQVTLSCSPISGHRSVSWYQQTPGQGLQFLFEYFSETQRNKGNFPGRFSGRQFSNSRSEMNVSTLELGDSALYLCASSPAGDSPLHFGNGTRLTVT.

V is TRBV28 and J is TRBJ2-2, with 10 bases matching TRBD1. Looked up from germline, CDR1 is MDHEN and CDR2 is SYDVKM. This CDR3 region has 16 residues. The ends lost 5 bases at V and 7 bases at J; junction bases unmatched: 10. The CDR3 sequence: CASSPTRQGAVGELFF. Written as DNA, the CDR3 is TGTGCCAGCAGTCCGACCAGACAGGGGGCCGTCGGGGAGCTGTTTTTT.

The chain is built from TRBV7-6 and TRBJ2-1; 8 positions agree with TRBD2. J was trimmed by 8 bases and V by 5 bases; bases with no gene match: 26. CDR1 and CDR2 (germline): SGHVS, FNYEAQ. The CDR3 loop spans 20 amino acids. The CDR3 loop reads CASSPNGLALSEVFGDEQFF. The CDR3 DNA follows: TGTGCCAGCAGCCCAAATGGACTAGCCTTGTCGGAAGTTTTCGGTGATGAGCAGTTCTTC.

V and J are TRBV7-2 and TRBJ2-5; maybe TRBD2 (6 bases). V shed 5 bases and J shed 5 bases, with 15 bases lying between them. Germline-derived CDR1 and CDR2 are SGHTA and FQGNSA. CDR3 length: 14 residues. DNA of the CDR3: TGTGCCAGCAGCCATAGCGGAAACGGGGAGACCCAGTACTTC. Amino acids: CASSHSGNGETQYF.

This clonotype was observed many times. J is TRBJ1-2 and V is TRBV4-3, with TRBD1 as a possible D gene (5 bases). The CDR3 totals 14 residues. Germline CDR1 LGHNA, CDR2 YSLEER. The V end was cut by 4 bases, the J end by 4 bases, with 13 bases between. CDR3 residues: CASSLSGTVYGYTF. The CDR3 DNA follows: TGCGCCAGCAGCCTGTCCGGGACCGTCTATGGCTACACCTTC.

This clonotype was detected a few times. The gene calls are TRBV6-5 and TRBJ1-1; D might be TRBD1 (5 bases). Germline-derived CDR1 and CDR2 are MNHEY and SVGAGI. Trimming cost V 0 bases and J 4 bases, with 27 bases left between them. CDR3 length: 20 residues. This CDR3 reads CASSYSIGQRRRGRGTEAFF. For the CDR3, the DNA is TGTGCCAGCAGTTACTCGATAGGTCAAAGGCGAAGAGGAAGGGGCACTGAAGCTTTCTTT.

The chain carries TRBV5-6 and TRBJ1-5; TRBD1 agrees at 9 bases. This CDR3 has 16 residues. Germline V CDR1 and CDR2: SGHDT, YYEEEE. V was pared by 0 bases and J by 5 bases, with 6 bases of the junction left unmatched. CDR3: CASSLAGTGHHQPQHF. CDR3 sequence (DNA): TGTGCCAGCAGCTTGGCGGGGACAGGGCATCATCAGCCCCAGCATTTT.

CDR3 DNA sequence: TGCAGCGTTGAAGATCTTAGAGGGAGGGCTAACACCGGGGAGCTGTTTTTT. This sequence encodes CSVEDLRGRANTGELFF. The V and J genes are TRBV29-1 and TRBJ2-2; 7 bases are shared with TRBD2. Germline values: CDR1 SQVTM, CDR2 ANQGSEA. V dropped 0 bases and J dropped 2; count of bases not matched to a gene: 9. The CDR3 consists of 17 residues.

This clonotype was recorded a few times. V usage is TRBV13 and J usage is TRBJ1-4, with D possibly matching TRBD1 (5 bases). The CDR3 runs to 15 residues. Looked up from germline, CDR1 is PRHDT and CDR2 is FYEKMQ (reference sequence). V lost 2 bases to trimming and J lost 0 bases, with 7 bases between them. The CDR3 is CASSLRGSTNEKLFF. Written as DNA, the CDR3 is TGTGCCAGCAGCTTACGGGGGTCAACTAATGAAAAACTGTTTTTT.

The gene calls are TRBV7-2 and TRBJ2-5, with 12 bases aligning to TRBD2. V trimming: 2 bases; J trimming: 5 bases; junction bases outside the gene matches: 9. This CDR3 region has 17 residues. Germline V gene lookup returns CDR1 SGHTA and CDR2 FQGNSA. CDR3 protein: CASSLMLAGGPRETQYF. The DNA for the CDR3 is TGTGCCAGCAGCTTAATGCTAGCGGGAGGGCCTCGGGAGACCCAGTACTTC.

The gene calls are TRBV27 and TRBJ2-5; tentative D call: TRBD2 (5 bases). The CDR3 runs 13 residues. CDR1 MNHEY and CDR2 SMNVEV come from the germline V gene (reference sequence). Trimming took off 5 bases at V and 5 bases at J, with 12 bases between the two ends. CDR3 DNA: TGTGCCAGCAGTGTAACTAGATCGGAGACCCAGTACTTC. This encodes CASSVTRSETQYF.

The chain has TRBV28 and TRBJ2-6; 8 positions match TRBD1. Germline V gene lookup returns CDR1 MDHEN and CDR2 SYDVKM. This CDR3 is 18 amino acids long. Losses at the gene ends were 5 bases for V and 0 bases for J; bases not matched to a gene: 9. In DNA, the CDR3 is TGTGCCAGCAGTCCAGACAGGGGCTCTTTCTCTGGGGCCAACGTCCTGACTTTC. This gives the protein CASSPDRGSFSGANVLTF.

The V and J genes are TRBV28 and TRBJ2-1, with D uncertain. V dropped 2 bases and J dropped 0 bases, with 11 bases sitting between them. The CDR3 has 16 residues. Germline CDR1 reads MDHEN; CDR2 reads SYDVKM. The CDR3 coding sequence is TGTGCCAGCAGTTTAAGGCAGCTTCTCTCCTACAATGAGCAGTTCTTC. Protein sequence: CASSLRQLLSYNEQFF.

The rearrangement uses TRBV7-2 and TRBJ2-5, with TRBD1 matching over 9 bases. Germline V gene lookup returns CDR1 SGHTA and CDR2 FQGNSA. Germline trimming cut 5 bases from V and 5 bases from J; bases unmatched to any gene: 3. The CDR3 runs 13 residues. The CDR3 DNA sequence: TGTGCCAGCAGCCGAGGGACAGGGGAGACCCAGTACTTC. Amino acid sequence: CASSRGTGETQYF.

The chain is built from TRBV7-2 and TRBJ1-1; D remains unclear. Trimming pared 3 bases from V and 3 bases from J, leaving 11 bases between. The germline V gene encodes CDR1 SGHTA and CDR2 FQGNSA. This CDR3 is built from 14 residues. CDR3: CASSFLVFDTEAFF. The CDR3 coding sequence is TGTGCCAGCAGCTTTCTGGTTTTCGACACTGAAGCTTTCTTT.

In this sample, this clonotype turned up a few times. This chain connects TRBV20-1 to TRBJ2-1; TRBD2 agrees at 7 bases. The trim removed 3 bases at V and 1 base at J, leaving 12 bases unmatched. The CDR3 spans 17 residues. CDR1 and CDR2 (germline): DFQATT, SNEGSKA (reference sequence). Here the CDR3 DNA reads TGCAGTGCTAGGGGCCGGCGGGACTACGAATCCTACAATGAGCAGTTCTTC. This codes for CSARGRRDYESYNEQFF.

Concerning this clonotype: In this CDR3 the conserved last residue, phenylalanine or tryptophan, is missing, so a read error is likely. J is TRBJ2-5 and V is TRBV7-8, with TRBD2 matching over 7 bases. Germline lookup yields CDR1 SGHVS and CDR2 FQNEAQ. CDR3 length: 15 residues. V was clipped by 4 bases and J by 1 base; unmatched bases: 6. This chain's CDR3 is CASSWEGRLQETQYI. CDR3 in DNA: TGTGCCAGCAGCTGGGAGGGTCGTCTCCAAGAGACCCAGTACATC.

This rearrangement joins TRBV27 to TRBJ2-1, with D hard to call. The CDR3 has 13 amino acids. Germline V gives CDR1 MNHEY, CDR2 SMNVEV (reference sequence). Trimming shortened V by 8 bases and J by 4 bases, and 12 bases separated the two germline ends. The CDR3 DNA reads TGTGCCAGCCACAATCAAGGGTACAATGAGCAGTTCTTC. This translates into CASHNQGYNEQFF.

The J gene is TRBJ2-3, the V gene TRBV28; the match to TRBD2 covers 7 bases. With V trimmed by 3 bases and J by 1 base, 4 bases remained unmatched. CDR1 and CDR2 (germline): MDHEN, SYDVKM. The CDR3 covers 15 residues. CDR3 sequence reads: CASSFGGDRTDTQYF. CDR3 nucleotides: TGTGCCAGCAGTTTTGGGGGGGATCGCACAGATACGCAGTATTTT. Looking up the rest from reference TRBV28 and TRBJ2-3 gives the full variable domain: DVKVTQSSRYLVKRTGEKVFLECVQDMDHENMFWYRQDPGLGLRLIYFSYDVKMKEKGDIPEGYSVSREKKERFSLILESASTNQTSMYLCASSFGGDRTDTQYFGPGTRLTVL.

The table lists this clonotype with a few counts. J is TRBJ2-3 and V is TRBV6-6, with 12 bases aligning to TRBD2. Trimming cost V 0 bases and J 14 bases; bases outside gene matches: 3. The CDR3 spans 13 residues. Germline V gene sequence: CDR1 MNHNY, CDR2 SVGAGI (reference sequence). CDR3: CASSYSETSGRYF. Written as DNA, the CDR3 is TGTGCCAGCAGTTACTCTGAGACTAGCGGGAGGTATTTT.

The chain recombines TRBV7-2 with TRBJ2-5; maybe TRBD1 (6 bases). Trimming removed 1 base at V and 4 bases at J, with 19 bases between. Germline assignment: CDR1 SGHTA and CDR2 FQGNSA. The CDR3 is 17 amino acids. The CDR3 sequence is CASSLDRLGRGAETQYF. CDR3 nucleotide sequence: TGTGCCAGCAGCTTAGATCGGTTGGGCAGGGGCGCAGAGACCCAGTACTTC. Full variable domain (remainder filled in from reference TRBV7-2 and TRBJ2-5): GAGVSQSPSNKVTEKGKDVELRCDPISGHTALYWYRQSLGQGLEFLIYFQGNSAPDKSGLPSDRFSAERTGGSVSTLTIQRTQQEDSAVYLCASSLDRLGRGAETQYFGPGTRLLVL.

A few counts support this clonotype. The chain joins TRBV20-1 to TRBJ2-5; D gene uncertain. The DNA end lines up better with TRBJ2-7; the J call may be wrong. CDR1 DFQATT and CDR2 SNEGSKA come from the germline V gene (reference sequence). The CDR3 length is 13 residues. The CDR3 nucleotides are TGCAGTGCTAGAGAGGTCTTACTCTACGAGCAGTACTTC. Translation: CSAREVLLYEQYF.

This clonotype was seen more than once but under ten times. The chain couples TRBV12-3 or TRBV12-4 to TRBJ2-1; D not resolved. CDR3 size: 12 residues. The V end lost 10 bases, the J end lost 5 bases, and 12 bases lay between the germline ends. CDR3 region: CANRAVNNEQFF. The CDR3, as DNA: TGTGCCAACCGGGCGGTGAACAATGAGCAGTTCTTC.

The genes are TRBV5-1 and TRBJ2-1, with TRBD2 identical over 12 bases. The junction had 10 bases not matched to a gene; V was cut back by 3 bases and J by 6 bases. The CDR3 loop spans 17 amino acids. Looked up from germline, CDR1 is SGHRS and CDR2 is YFSETQ. The CDR3 region is CASSSLILAGGSNEQFF. As DNA, the CDR3 is TGCGCCAGCAGCTCCCTAATACTAGCGGGGGGTAGCAATGAGCAGTTCTTC.

This clonotype was seen just once. The chain couples TRBV20-1 to TRBJ2-5, with TRBD2 as a possible D gene (6 bases). Trimming removed 4 bases at V and 5 bases at J, with 20 bases between. Germline V gives CDR1 DFQATT, CDR2 SNEGSKA (reference sequence). The CDR3 has 15 residues. The CDR3, as DNA: TGCAGTGCTACTACTATCAAGCGGGTTAAGGAGACCCAGTACTTC. Protein: CSATTIKRVKETQYF.